The rows below give T cell receptor beta chains drawn from one sample of a study of Graves' ophthalmopathy and Graves' hyperthyroidism. TCRdb re-analysed the multiplex PCR reads in MiXCR, keeping a single row per CDR3 protein. The top ten hold 7.1% of the sample, which has hundreds of thousands of distinct CDR3 sequences, around a fifth seen once. The specimen was peripheral blood. The receptor set was obtained from a woman aged 18-29 years with stable Graves' hyperthyroidism. Some clones in this sample may be carry-over from other donors' samples. The CDR3 runs from the conserved cysteine through the conserved F or W. A D gene is named only where the DNA matches it firmly. Expanded clones get a size class; other rows say once, few or many, or leave the size out.

TRBV14	NA	TRBJ2-5	few	CASSRDPWGKETQYF	TGTGCCAGCAGCCGGGACCCTTGGGGAAAAGAGACCCAGTACTTC
TRBV27	TRBD2	TRBJ2-7	NA	CASTPSGTSGFYEQYF	TGTGCCAGCACCCCTTCCGGGACTAGCGGATTCTACGAGCAGTACTTC
TRBV11-2	NA	TRBJ2-3	many	CASSLRTNPRSDTQYF	TGTGCCAGCAGCCTCAGGACCAACCCCCGCTCAGATACGCAGTATTTT
TRBV12-5	NA	TRBJ1-1	NA	CASGTGVETEACF	TGTGCTAGTGGTACGGGGGTCGAGACTGAAGCTTGCTTT
TRBV18	NA	TRBJ1-1	few	CASSPQVGGGVNTEAFF	TGTGCCAGCTCACCCCAGGTTGGCGGCGGCGTCAACACTGAAGCTTTCTTT
TRBV5-1	NA	TRBJ2-7	many	CASSFGRGSHEQYF	TGCGCCAGCAGCTTCGGTAGGGGAAGTCACGAGCAGTACTTC
TRBV12-5	TRBD1	TRBJ2-2	NA	CASGLDRGNTGELFF	TGTGCTAGTGGCCTAGACAGGGGGAACACCGGGGAGCTGTTTTTT
TRBV12-3/TRBV12-4	NA	TRBJ2-7	many	CASSLAGEGPYKQYF	TGTGCCAGCAGTTTAGCGGGGGAAGGACCCTACAAGCAGTACTTC
TRBV6-2/TRBV6-3	NA	TRBJ1-1	few	CASSYSEANTEAFF	TGTGCCAGCAGTTACTCAGAAGCGAACACTGAAGCTTTCTTT
TRBV2	NA	TRBJ2-7	many	CASRTDYEQYF	TGTGCCAGCAGGACAGATTACGAGCAGTACTTC
TRBV6-1	NA	TRBJ2-7	NA	CASSPTITNEQYF	TGTGCCAGCAGTCCCACTATAACGAACGAGCAGTACTTC
TRBV3-1	NA	TRBJ1-3	many	CASSRKQRPSGNTIYF	TGTGCCAGCAGCCGTAAACAGAGACCCTCTGGAAACACCATATATTTT
TRBV28	NA	TRBJ1-2	NA	CASSPQGTGYTF	TGTGCCAGCAGTCCACAGGGTACTGGCTACACCTTC
TRBV20-1	NA	TRBJ1-1	few	CSARDRRGSTEAFF	TGCAGTGCTAGAGATAGGAGGGGGAGCACTGAAGCTTTCTTT
TRBV29-1	NA	TRBJ2-7	many	CSVPGNSAGYEQYF	TGCAGCGTGCCGGGAAACTCAGCCGGTTACGAGCAGTACTTC
TRBV5-1	NA	TRBJ2-7	many	CASSLAVGTYEQYF	TGCGCCAGCAGCTTGGCAGTCGGCACCTACGAGCAGTACTTC
TRBV19	NA	TRBJ2-7	many	CASSKGGGETEQYF	TGTGCCAGTAGTAAAGGTGGGGGCGAGACCGAGCAGTACTTC
TRBV19	TRBD1	TRBJ1-1	many	CASKDRATEAFF	TGTGCCAGTAAGGACAGGGCCACTGAAGCTTTCTTT
TRBV24-1	NA	TRBJ2-5	NA	CATSDFGETQYF	TGTGCCACCAGTGATTTCGGGGAGACCCAGTACTTC
TRBV7-9	TRBD1	TRBJ2-5	many	CASSSDRGPRWETQYF	TGTGCCAGCAGCTCGGACAGGGGGCCCCGCTGGGAGACCCAGTACTTC
TRBV10-2	NA	TRBJ2-7	few	CASRAGNHYEQYF	TGCGCCAGCAGGGCCGGGAACCACTACGAGCAGTACTTC
TRBV30	NA	TRBJ1-1	many	CAWSVGGPTRAFF	TGTGCCTGGAGTGTCGGGGGGCCTACCCGAGCTTTCTTT
TRBV12-3/TRBV12-4	NA	TRBJ2-5	NA	CASSEPPKETQYF	TGTGCCAGCAGTGAGCCGCCAAAAGAGACCCAGTACTTC
TRBV20-1	NA	TRBJ2-7	many	CSARDYEGGAYEQYF	TGCAGTGCTAGAGATTATGAGGGGGGAGCCTACGAGCAGTACTTC
TRBV6-1	TRBD1	TRBJ2-7	many	CASSPGQAPYEQYF	TGTGCCAGCAGTCCGGGACAGGCCCCCTACGAGCAGTACTTC
TRBV7-9	NA	TRBJ1-1	NA	CASSLEGTHTEAFF	TGTGCCAGCAGCTTAGAGGGGACGCACACTGAAGCTTTCTTT
TRBV19	NA	TRBJ1-1	NA	CASSPGASTEAFF	TGTGCCAGTAGTCCGGGGGCTAGCACTGAAGCTTTCTTT
TRBV14	NA	TRBJ1-3	few	CASSPGPFKGGNTIYF	TGTGCCAGCAGCCCGGGTCCTTTCAAGGGGGGAAACACCATATATTTT
TRBV19	TRBD1	TRBJ2-5	NA	CASRDRGTQETQYF	TGTGCCAGTAGGGACAGGGGAACCCAAGAGACCCAGTACTTC
TRBV4-1	NA	TRBJ1-5	NA	CASSHLRGRGNYQPQHF	TGCGCCAGCAGCCACCTCCGGGGGCGGGGAAATTATCAGCCCCAGCATTTT
TRBV12-3/TRBV12-4	NA	TRBJ1-2	many	CASSLAHRESSYGYTF	TGTGCCAGCAGTTTAGCCCACAGGGAAAGTTCCTATGGCTACACCTTC